The next 5 T cell receptor beta chains were all read from a single sample in a study of cytomegalovirus exposure and HLA in healthy donors. Assay: immunoSEQ multiplex PCR; the TCRdb copy retains only in-frame clones and omits some. The data show some 110,000 clones, 88% seen once. The sample comprised PBMCs. These receptors came from a man younger than 30 in good health and CMV-seronegative.

This clone showed up just once. CDR3 DNA sequence: TGTGCCACCAGCAGAGACCTGGGACTGCTACGAAGAAGTTACGAGCAGTACTTC. Its translation: CATSRDLGLLRRSYEQYF. The rearrangement uses TRBV15 and TRBJ2-7, with D possibly matching TRBD2 (6 bases). Trimming pared 0 bases from V and 4 bases from J, leaving 22 bases between. This CDR3 region has 18 residues. Germline CDR1 LNHNV, CDR2 YYDKDF (reference sequence).

J is TRBJ2-2 and V is TRBV6-4; 7 nucleotides match TRBD1. The V gene end was trimmed by 6 bases and the J gene end by 3 bases; junction bases not matched to a gene: 7. Germline values: CDR1 MRHNA, CDR2 SNTAGT. The CDR3 runs to 15 residues. CDR3 DNA sequence: TGTGCCAGCAGCGCCACAGGGGCGGACACCGGGGAGCTGTTTTTT. It specifies CASSATGADTGELFF.

The chain combines TRBV5-1 with TRBJ2-7, with 8 nucleotides matching TRBD2. The ends lost 3 bases at V and 4 bases at J; junction bases unmatched: 9. The V gene's germline CDR1 is SGHRS and CDR2 YFSETQ. The CDR3 covers 15 residues. CDR3 amino acids: CASSSLAGSRYEQYF. In nucleotides, the CDR3 is TGCGCCAGCAGCTCCTTAGCGGGAAGTCGGTACGAGCAGTACTTC. Full variable domain (missing parts from reference TRBV5-1 and TRBJ2-7): KAGVTQTPRYLIKTRGQQVTLSCSPISGHRSVSWYQQTPGQGLQFLFEYFSETQRNKGNFPGRFSGRQFSNSRSEMNVSTLELGDSALYLCASSSLAGSRYEQYFGPGTRLTVT.

The V gene is TRBV29-1, the J gene TRBJ2-5; D perhaps matches TRBD2 (7 bases). Trimming removed 6 bases from V and 3 bases from J, with 14 bases in between. CDR3 length equals 13 residues. Germline V gene data show CDR1 as SQVTM and CDR2 as ANQGSEA. CDR3: CSVDTGREETQYF. For the CDR3, the DNA is TGCAGCGTGGACACAGGGAGGGAAGAGACCCAGTACTTC.

This chain connects TRBV11-3 to TRBJ2-1; TRBD2 matches 8 bases. CDR3 length: 14 residues. V was clipped by 2 bases and J by 8 bases; unmatched bases: 5. The germline V gene encodes CDR1 SGHNT and CDR2 YENEEA. The DNA of the CDR3 is TGTGCCAGCAGCTTAACGGGGGGGCCCCATGAGCAGTTCTTC. Encoded protein: CASSLTGGPHEQFF.